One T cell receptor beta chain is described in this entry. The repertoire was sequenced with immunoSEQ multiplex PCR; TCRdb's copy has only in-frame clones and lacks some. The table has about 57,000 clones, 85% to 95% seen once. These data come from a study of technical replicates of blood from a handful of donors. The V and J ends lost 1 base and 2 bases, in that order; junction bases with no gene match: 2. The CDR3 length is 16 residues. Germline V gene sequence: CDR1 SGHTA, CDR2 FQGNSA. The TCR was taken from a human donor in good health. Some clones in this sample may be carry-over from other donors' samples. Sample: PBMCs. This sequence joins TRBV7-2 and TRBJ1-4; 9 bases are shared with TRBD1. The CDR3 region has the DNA TGTGCCAGCAGCTTAGACAGGGGGCGGACTAATGAAAAACTGTTTTTT. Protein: CASSLDRGRTNEKLFF. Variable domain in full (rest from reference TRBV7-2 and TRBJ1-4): GAGVSQSPSNKVTEKGKDVELRCDPISGHTALYWYRQSLGQGLEFLIYFQGNSAPDKSGLPSDRFSAERTGGSVSTLTIQRTQQEDSAVYLCASSLDRGRTNEKLFFGSGTQLSVL.